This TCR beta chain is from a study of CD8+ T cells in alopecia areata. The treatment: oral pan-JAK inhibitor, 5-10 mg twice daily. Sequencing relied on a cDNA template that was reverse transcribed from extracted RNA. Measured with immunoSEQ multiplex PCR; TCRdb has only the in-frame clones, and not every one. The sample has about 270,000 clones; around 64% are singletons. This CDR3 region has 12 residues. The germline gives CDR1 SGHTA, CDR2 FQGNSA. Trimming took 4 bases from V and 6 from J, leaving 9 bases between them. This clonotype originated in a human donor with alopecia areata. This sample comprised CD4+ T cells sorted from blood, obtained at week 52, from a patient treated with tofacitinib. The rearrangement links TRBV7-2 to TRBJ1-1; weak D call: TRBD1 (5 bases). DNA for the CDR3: TGTGCCAGCAGCTCACAGGCGGCTGAAGCTTTCTTT. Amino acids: CASSSQAAEAFF.